This TCR beta chain derives from a study of T cells in Graves' hyperthyroidism and ophthalmopathy. Study-wide points: Appearing also in blood were most of the thyroid clonotypes expanded above 0.001. From stable hyperthyroidism, ophthalmopathy was set apart by a 13 V-J model.

The authors deemed Graves' hyperthyroidism stable absent ophthalmopathy progression within 18 months. Exclusion of patients followed from uncontrolled infection, other autoimmune disease, pregnancy or lactation. Trimming shortened V by 0 bases and J by 5 bases, and 10 bases separated the two germline ends. Germline CDR1 reads DFQATT; CDR2 reads SNEGSKA (reference sequence). This CDR3 contains 13 residues. This clonotype was seen more than once but under ten times. Its antigen is not identified. TCR beta CDR3 sequences were amplified from RNA transcripts. First-round RT-PCR targeting the TCR CDR3 was performed with the HTBI primer set. Each CDR3 protein gets one entry after TCRdb re-called the multiplex PCR reads with MiXCR. The table has some 350,000 distinct CDR3 sequences, 20% to 25% seen once.

The rearrangement links TRBV20-1 to TRBJ1-1; D unresolved. Sequenced material: blood. This receptor was identified in a man between 50 and 59 years old with Graves' hyperthyroidism. This CDR3 is CSARDRGKTEAFF. CDR3 coding DNA: TGCAGTGCTAGAGATCGGGGAAAGACTGAAGCTTTCTTT.